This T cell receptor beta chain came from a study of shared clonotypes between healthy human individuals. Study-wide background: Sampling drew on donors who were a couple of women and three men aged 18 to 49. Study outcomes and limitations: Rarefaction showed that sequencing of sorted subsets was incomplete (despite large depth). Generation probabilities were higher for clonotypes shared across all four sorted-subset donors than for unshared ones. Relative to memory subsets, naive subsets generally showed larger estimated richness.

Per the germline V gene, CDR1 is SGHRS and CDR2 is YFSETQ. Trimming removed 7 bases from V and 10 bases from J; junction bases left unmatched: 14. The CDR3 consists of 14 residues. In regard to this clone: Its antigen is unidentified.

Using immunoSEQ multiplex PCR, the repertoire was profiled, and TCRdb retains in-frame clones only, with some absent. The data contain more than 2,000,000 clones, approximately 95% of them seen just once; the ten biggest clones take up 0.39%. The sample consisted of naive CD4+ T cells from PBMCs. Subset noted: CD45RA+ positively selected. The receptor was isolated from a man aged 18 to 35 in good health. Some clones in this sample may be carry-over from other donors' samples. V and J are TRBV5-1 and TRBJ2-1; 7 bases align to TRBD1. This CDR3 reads CASSEGQYNVEQFF. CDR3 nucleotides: TGCGCCAGCTCCGAGGGACAGTACAATGTGGAGCAGTTCTTC.